The T cell receptor (beta chain) described here comes from a study of T cells in Graves' hyperthyroidism and ophthalmopathy. Study-wide background: Any treatment followed the collection of peripheral blood at initial diagnosis. Findings and caveats of the study: Blood shared most expanded thyroid clonotypes above 0.001. Model output signaled ophthalmopathy a median around 5.9 months ahead of onset.

CDR3 length equals 15 residues. Germline V CDR1 and CDR2: ENHRY, SYGVKD. Trimming cost V 3 bases and J 3 bases; bases outside gene matches: 6. At least ten counts were recorded for this clonotype. What it binds is unknown. The source material, RNA transcripts, was used to amplify TCR beta CDR3 regions. Primed by the HTBI set, a first-round RT-PCR was run on the TCR CDR3. TCRdb independently ran MiXCR on the multiplex PCR reads; one entry per CDR3 protein. The sample has some 270,000 distinct CDR3 sequences; more than 20% are singletons. Used for diagnoses were clinical symptoms, serum thyroxine and TRAb, thyroid ultrasound and orbital computed tomography.

The sequence was collected from a woman in her thirties or forties with Graves' ophthalmopathy. The chain recombines TRBV10-3 with TRBJ2-7; 9 positions match TRBD1. Sequenced material: blood. Written as DNA, the CDR3 is TGTGCCATCAGTGAATCGGGACAGGGAATCTACGAGCAGTACTTC. It encodes CAISESGQGIYEQYF.